One and the same sample provided the 32 T cell receptor beta chains below, sequenced in a study of blood T cells in healthy people across ages. A J-beta primer mix and a sample-barcoded 5' primer were used in a second PCR of about 7 to 12 cycles. Via MiXCR, TCRdb re-called the 5' RACE reads, giving one row per CDR3 protein. The data contain about 1.6 million distinct CDR3 sequences, about 31% of them singletons. Sequencing was carried out using blood. These receptors came from a woman aged 25 to 45 in good health.

For the CDR3, the DNA is TGCGCCAGCAGCTTGGCGACAGGGGGCCAGGGAGAAAAACTGTTTTTT. It translates to CASSLATGGQGEKLFF. The genes are TRBV5-1 and TRBJ1-4, with TRBD1 matching over 10 bases. This CDR3 is 16 amino acids long. Germline V gene lookup returns CDR1 SGHRS and CDR2 YFSETQ. V lost 0 bases and J lost 8; bases outside the gene matches: 7.

The chain combines TRBV2 with TRBJ2-5; TRBD2 aligns across 7 bases. V trimming: 4 bases; J trimming: 5 bases; junction bases outside the gene matches: 16. In germline, CDR1 is SNHLY, CDR2 FYNNEI. The CDR3 covers 17 residues. The CDR3 sequence is CASSVLGAGVVGETQYF. Here the CDR3 DNA reads TGTGCCAGCAGTGTCTTAGGGGCGGGGGTTGTCGGGGAGACCCAGTACTTC.

This clonotype was counted a few times. This chain links TRBV29-1 with TRBJ1-2, with a weak D call TRBD1 (6 bases). Between the trimmed V and J ends, which lost 1 base and 2 bases, there was a span of 17 bases. Germline CDR1 SQVTM, CDR2 ANQGSEA. This CDR3 has 16 amino acids. In nucleotides, the CDR3 is TGCAGCGTTGAAGGTGGGGGGCAGGTTCACAACTATGGCTACACCTTC. Encoded protein: CSVEGGGQVHNYGYTF.

The V and J genes are TRBV14 and TRBJ1-1; D is unclear. The germline V gene has CDR1 SGHDN and CDR2 FVKESK. The germline V and J ends were trimmed by 0 bases and 0 bases, with 11 bases remaining between them. There are 16 residues in the CDR3. Here the CDR3 DNA reads TGTGCCAGCAGCCAAGAAGGGATGTCCATGAACACTGAAGCTTTCTTT. Amino acid sequence: CASSQEGMSMNTEAFF.

This chain joins TRBV20-1 and TRBJ2-7; the D gene is possibly TRBD2 (5 bases). In germline, CDR1 is DFQATT, CDR2 SNEGSKA (reference sequence). CDR3 size: 14 residues. V was trimmed by 6 bases and J by 0 bases, leaving 15 bases between them. The CDR3 DNA is TGCAGTGCCCCCCGGGGTCCGGCCTCCTACGAGCAGTACTTC. The encoded protein is CSAPRGPASYEQYF.

V usage is TRBV20-1 and J usage is TRBJ2-7, with D tentatively TRBD2 (7 bases). The V end lost 7 bases, the J end lost 0 bases, and 13 bases lay between the germline ends. CDR1 DFQATT and CDR2 SNEGSKA come from the germline V gene (reference sequence). The CDR3 runs to 13 residues. CDR3 DNA sequence: TGCAGTGGATCGGGGGGCAGCTCCTACGAGCAGTACTTC. Encoded protein: CSGSGGSSYEQYF.

This chain uses TRBV20-1 with TRBJ2-3, with D possibly matching TRBD2 (7 bases). Germline lookup yields CDR1 DFQATT and CDR2 SNEGSKA (reference sequence). The CDR3 runs to 15 residues. V was trimmed by 6 bases and J by 0 bases, leaving 16 bases between them. The CDR3 loop is CSANGRGASTDTQYF. CDR3 nucleotides: TGCAGTGCCAACGGCCGGGGGGCCAGCACAGATACGCAGTATTTT.

In this sample, this clonotype turned up a few times. This chain joins TRBV9 and TRBJ2-1, with 8 bases matching TRBD2. Germline V lookup: CDR1 SGDLS, CDR2 YYNGEE. CDR3 size: 15 residues. The V gene end was trimmed by 6 bases and the J gene end by 0 bases; junction bases not matched to a gene: 5. The CDR3 DNA reads as TGTGCCAGCACCCACAGCGGGAGCTCCTACAATGAGCAGTTCTTC. Amino acid sequence: CASTHSGSSYNEQFF.

The genes are TRBV3-1 and TRBJ2-1, with TRBD2 matching over 9 bases. Germline CDR1 is LGHDT and CDR2 is YNNKEL (reference sequence). The CDR3 is 17 amino acids. Trimming at V came to 4 bases and at J to 5 bases, leaving 12 bases not matched to a gene. The CDR3 region has the DNA TGTGCCAGCAGCCCCTACCGGCGGGAGGGAATACACAATGAGCAGTTCTTC. Amino acid sequence: CASSPYRREGIHNEQFF.

Concerning this clonotype: The CDR3 ends on some other residue instead of the conserved phenylalanine or tryptophan, so this is likely a read error. This chain uses TRBV7-3 with TRBJ1-6; D gene uncertain. The germline V gene has CDR1 SGHTA and CDR2 FQGTGA. The CDR3 extends over 15 amino acids. Between the trimmed V and J ends, which lost 2 bases and 6 bases, there was a span of 11 bases. The CDR3 is CASSLLVSVNSPLHV. For the CDR3, the DNA is TGTGCCAGCAGCTTATTAGTGTCGGTTAATTCACCCCTCCACGTT.

This clonotype appeared a single time. V and J are TRBV20-1 and TRBJ2-3; D is possibly TRBD2 (5 bases). This CDR3 comprises 16 residues. From germline, CDR1 is DFQATT and CDR2 SNEGSKA (reference sequence). Trimming removed 0 bases from V and 5 bases from J, with 18 bases in between. Written as DNA, the CDR3 is TGCAGTGCTAGAGATAAGGAGCCTAGCTGGGGAGATACGCAGTATTTT. Encoded protein: CSARDKEPSWGDTQYF.

This chain uses TRBV3-1 with TRBJ2-1, with 10 bases identical to TRBD2. The CDR3 is 17 residues long. Trimming cost V 1 base and J 5 bases; bases outside gene matches: 8. Germline V lookup: CDR1 LGHDT, CDR2 YNNKEL (reference sequence). CDR3 protein: CASSQVPSGSSDNEQFF. Here the CDR3 DNA reads TGTGCCAGCAGCCAAGTCCCTAGCGGGAGTTCGGACAATGAGCAGTTCTTC.

J is TRBJ2-1 and V is TRBV7-9; D possibly corresponds to TRBD2 (6 bases). V was shortened by 5 bases and J by 10 bases, with 12 bases between the two germline ends. CDR1 and CDR2 (germline): SEHNR, FQNEAQ (reference sequence). CDR3 length: 12 amino acids. CDR3 nucleotides: TGTGCCAGCAGCCGCGGGACTCCGGAGCAGTTCTTC. It yields the protein CASSRGTPEQFF.

The chain is built from TRBV10-3 and TRBJ2-2; possible D gene TRBD2, 6 bases. Trimming left V 3 bases short and J 6 bases short, with 17 bases between. The CDR3 is 16 amino acids. The germline V gene encodes CDR1 ENHRY and CDR2 SYGVKD. As DNA, the CDR3 is TGTGCCATCAGTGAACCGGGACCGGGGGAATCCGGGGAGCTGTTTTTT. Amino acids: CAISEPGPGESGELFF.

The chain has TRBV20-1 and TRBJ1-5; no clear D gene. Per the germline V gene, CDR1 is DFQATT and CDR2 is SNEGSKA (reference sequence). The V gene lost 1 base and the J gene lost 5 bases, with 12 bases spanning the gap. The length of the CDR3 is 14 residues. The CDR3 region has the DNA TGCAGTGCTAGAGGAAACAGCGACCATCAGCCCCAGCATTTT. Amino acid sequence: CSARGNSDHQPQHF.

V is TRBV5-6 and J is TRBJ1-2; tentatively, D is TRBD1 (5 bases). Deletions cut 0 bases from V and 0 bases from J, with 15 bases between. The CDR3 extends over 17 amino acids. Germline V CDR1 and CDR2: SGHDT, YYEEEE. For the CDR3, the DNA is TGTGCCAGCAGCTTGGGGCCGGGGGAAGGAGCTAACTATGGCTACACCTTC. Translated: CASSLGPGEGANYGYTF. The whole variable domain, remainder taken from reference TRBV5-6 and TRBJ1-2, is DAGVTQSPTHLIKTRGQQVTLRCSPKSGHDTVSWYQQALGQGPQFIFQYYEEEERQRGNFPDRFSGHQFPNYSSELNVNALLLGDSALYLCASSLGPGEGANYGYTFGSGTRLTVV.

The chain carries TRBV19 and TRBJ2-2; 7 nucleotides line up with TRBD2. The trim removed 5 bases at V and 2 bases at J, leaving 5 bases unmatched. Germline V lookup: CDR1 LNHDA, CDR2 SQIVND (reference sequence). The CDR3 extends over 15 amino acids. CDR3 sequence reads: CASSWTRGNTGELFF. CDR3 DNA: TGTGCCAGTAGTTGGACTAGGGGTAACACCGGGGAGCTGTTTTTT. The full variable domain, with the rest looked up from reference TRBV19 and TRBJ2-2, is DGGITQSPKYLFRKEGQNVTLSCEQNLNHDAMYWYRQDPGQGLRLIYYSQIVNDFQKGDIAEGYSVSREKKESFPLTVTSAQKNPTAFYLCASSWTRGNTGELFFGEGSRLTVL.

The J gene is TRBJ1-4, the V gene TRBV7-9, with no clear D. The CDR3 covers 16 residues. The V gene's germline CDR1 is SEHNR and CDR2 FQNEAQ (reference sequence). Trimming cost V 1 base and J 9 bases, with 18 bases left between them. CDR3 protein: CASSLGTGSVSKKLFF. CDR3 nucleotide sequence: TGTGCCAGCAGCTTAGGAACCGGGTCCGTTAGTAAAAAACTGTTTTTT.

This clonotype was found a few times. V gene TRBV27 combines with J gene TRBJ1-2, with TRBD1 matching 7 bases. CDR3 length: 16 residues. The V gene end was trimmed by 6 bases and the J gene end by 2 bases; junction bases not matched to a gene: 12. Germline assignment: CDR1 MNHEY and CDR2 SMNVEV (reference sequence). In nucleotides, the CDR3 is TGTGCCAGCAGACAGAGACAGGGAGGAGGGAACTATGGCTACACCTTC. Its translation is CASRQRQGGGNYGYTF.

The chain joins TRBV10-3 to TRBJ2-7; possibly TRBD1 or TRBD2 for D (5 bases each). Trimming stripped 4 bases from V and 4 bases from J, with 20 bases between. Germline V gene sequence: CDR1 ENHRY, CDR2 SYGVKD. The CDR3 loop spans 16 amino acids. The CDR3 here is CAISGFDSPGGYEQYF. The CDR3 coding sequence is TGTGCCATCAGTGGCTTCGACAGTCCTGGGGGTTACGAGCAGTACTTC.

This clonotype was found many times. The chain is built from TRBV28 and TRBJ2-5, with 11 nucleotides matching TRBD2. Germline V gene sequence: CDR1 MDHEN, CDR2 SYDVKM. This CDR3 is 17 amino acids long. With V trimmed by 6 bases and J by 5 bases, 14 bases remained unmatched. The DNA of the CDR3 is TGTGCCAGCAGCTTACTAGCGGGGGCTTCGAGTGGGGAGACCCAGTACTTC. This encodes CASSLLAGASSGETQYF.

The V gene is TRBV7-9, the J gene TRBJ2-3, with 10 bases aligning to TRBD1. The CDR3 is 14 residues long. Trimming at V came to 5 bases and at J to 5 bases, leaving 4 bases not matched to a gene. Per germline, CDR1 SEHNR and CDR2 FQNEAQ (reference sequence). CDR3 region: CASSIGTGVDTQYF. CDR3 coding DNA: TGTGCCAGCAGCATCGGGACAGGGGTAGATACGCAGTATTTT.

This clonotype appeared a few times. The chain carries TRBV13 and TRBJ2-2; possible D gene TRBD1, 5 bases. The CDR3 covers 16 residues. Germline CDR1 reads PRHDT; CDR2 reads FYEKMQ (reference sequence). V was shortened by 3 bases and J by 0 bases, with 11 bases between the two germline ends. CDR3 coding DNA: TGTGCCAGCAGCTTTTCAGGGCACACGAACACCGGGGAGCTGTTTTTT. It is translated as CASSFSGHTNTGELFF.

A few counts support this clonotype. The chain recombines TRBV6-2 or TRBV6-3 with TRBJ2-3; D call uncertain. Germline values: CDR1 MNHEY, CDR2 SVGEGT. This CDR3 comprises 13 residues. Trimming took off 0 bases at V and 8 bases at J, with 9 bases between the two ends. Written as DNA, the CDR3 is TGTGCCAGCAGTTACTCGAAGGGTGGTACGCAGTATTTT. Residues: CASSYSKGGTQYF.

This chain joins TRBV5-1 and TRBJ2-5; TRBD1 is a possible D gene (7 bases). The V gene's germline CDR1 is SGHRS and CDR2 YFSETQ. There are 14 residues in the CDR3. Trimming removed 7 bases at V and 5 bases at J, with 18 bases between. In nucleotides, the CDR3 is TGCGCCAGCGCGGGACAGCCAATCGGGGAGACCCAGTACTTC. Its protein is CASAGQPIGETQYF. Full variable domain (rest looked up from reference TRBV5-1 and TRBJ2-5): KAGVTQTPRYLIKTRGQQVTLSCSPISGHRSVSWYQQTPGQGLQFLFEYFSETQRNKGNFPGRFSGRQFSNSRSEMNVSTLELGDSALYLCASAGQPIGETQYFGPGTRLLVL.

In this sample, this clonotype turned up a few times. The genes are TRBV29-1 and TRBJ1-1, with D possibly TRBD1 on 6 matching bases. CDR1 and CDR2 (germline): SQVTM, ANQGSEA. Trimming removed 7 bases at V and 5 bases at J, with 17 bases between. This CDR3 spans 13 amino acids. CDR3 in DNA: TGCAGCGCTGGGGGCCTCCTGAGTACTGAAGCTTTCTTT. Its protein product is CSAGGLLSTEAFF.

On this clonotype: This could be a read error, since a much larger clone is one nucleotide away. This chain uses TRBV12-3 or TRBV12-4 with TRBJ2-1, with D perhaps matching TRBD1 or TRBD2 (5 bases each). This CDR3 has 15 residues. The CDR3 is CASSPQGRPGNEQVF. The CDR3 nucleotides read TGTGCCAGCAGCCCCCAGGGACGGCCGGGCAATGAGCAGGTCTTC.

The chain carries TRBV10-3 and TRBJ2-3; possible D gene TRBD2, 7 bases. Germline loops: CDR1 ENHRY, CDR2 SYGVKD. V lost 11 bases to trimming and J lost 4 bases, with 28 bases between them. This CDR3 spans 17 amino acids. The CDR3 is CASIEGRGGLGADTQYF. The CDR3 DNA is TGTGCCTCAATCGAGGGCAGGGGAGGGTTGGGTGCAGATACGCAGTATTTT.

This clonotype has a handful of counts. The CDR3 DNA follows: TGTGCCAGCAGCGTAGAAGGTCGGGGGACGGAGACCCAGTACTTC. Translated, it gives CASSVEGRGTETQYF. The gene calls are TRBV9 and TRBJ2-5, with D possibly TRBD2 on 6 matching bases. This CDR3 has 15 residues. The V end was cut by 0 bases, the J end by 5 bases, with 14 bases between. In germline, CDR1 is SGDLS, CDR2 YYNGEE.

The chain joins TRBV9 to TRBJ2-3; 12 nucleotides match TRBD2. Germline CDR1 is SGDLS and CDR2 is YYNGEE. CDR3 length: 16 amino acids. The junction had 7 bases not matched to a gene; V was cut back by 4 bases and J by 4 bases. In DNA, the CDR3 is TGTGCCAGCAGCCACCGGACTAGCGGGAACGCAGATACGCAGTATTTT. Residues: CASSHRTSGNADTQYF.

In its sample, this clonotype was seen a few times. The chain is built from TRBV20-1 and TRBJ1-5; D gene ambiguous. The CDR3 consists of 13 residues. The germline gives CDR1 DFQATT, CDR2 SNEGSKA (reference sequence). The V and J ends lost 3 bases and 7 bases respectively, with 13 bases between them. CDR3 region: CSASREIRQPQHF. Here the CDR3 DNA reads TGCAGTGCTAGTCGCGAGATACGGCAGCCCCAGCATTTT.

This chain joins TRBV2 and TRBJ1-5; D ambiguous. The CDR3 spans 13 residues. Germline assignment: CDR1 SNHLY and CDR2 FYNNEI. V was cut by 2 bases and J by 7 bases, with 9 bases left in between. CDR3 bases: TGTGCCAGCAGTGAAATGGGTCCACAGCCCCAGCATTTT. The encoded protein is CASSEMGPQPQHF. Variable domain in full (rest from reference TRBV2 and TRBJ1-5): EPEVTQTPSHQVTQMGQEVILRCVPISNHLYFYWYRQILGQKVEFLVSFYNNEISEKSEIFDDQFSVERPDGSNFTLKIRSTKLEDSAMYFCASSEMGPQPQHFGDGTRLSIL.